This TCR beta chain was captured in a study of cytomegalovirus exposure and HLA in healthy donors. Findings and caveats of the study: Cytomegalovirus-associated status was assigned to more than 150 TCR beta chains.

Sequencing was performed with immunoSEQ multiplex PCR; in TCRdb, only in-frame clones are kept and a portion is missing. This repertoire shows about 220,000 clones, approximately 88% found once; its top ten account for 11% to 15%. Notes on this clone: Its antigen remains unidentified.

CDR3 length: 14 residues. V was cut by 2 bases and J by 6 bases, with 13 bases left in between. Germline loops: CDR1 SNHLY, CDR2 FYNNEI. This TCR was sampled from a woman between 25 and 40 years old in good health and CMV-seropositive. The chain carries TRBV2 and TRBJ2-5, with a tentative D call TRBD2 (5 bases). Sequencing was carried out using PBMCs. Written as DNA, the CDR3 is TGTGCCAGCAGTGAATTTGAGGGTTGGCAGACCCAGTACTTC. Encoded protein: CASSEFEGWQTQYF.